This T cell receptor (beta chain) originates from a study of brain T cells in children with intractable seizures. Study conclusions and caveats: HCMV serostatus was not known, and viral specificity came from CDR3 similarity only. Pre-surgery blood may have been undersampled, hiding some clones.

V was pared by 5 bases and J by 5 bases, with 4 bases of the junction left unmatched. The CDR3 has 15 amino acids. Per germline, CDR1 SGHAT and CDR2 FQNNGV. Time point noted: blood from clinic visit 5 months post-surgery; TSC patient then seizure free. The sequenced cases were selected for having the highest brain T cell transcript signatures. Before surgery, patients took at least one anti-epileptic drug. About this clone: Its antigen remains unknown.

Clones were sequenced by immunoSEQ multiplex PCR, and TCRdb holds only the in-frame ones, with some missing. The table includes about 340,000 clones, over 90% detected once. The origin of this receptor is a boy in the first two years of life with tuberous sclerosis and intractable seizures. Source: peripheral blood, taken less than 6 months after surgery. The genes are TRBV11-2 and TRBJ2-7; 15 nucleotides align to TRBD2. The CDR3 protein is CASSPRTSGRDEQYF. CDR3 sequence (DNA): TGTGCCAGCAGCCCGCGGACTAGCGGGAGGGACGAGCAGTACTTC.